These 28 T cell receptor beta chains share one sample of origin, sequenced in a study of OX40 agonist ivuxolimab in advanced cancers. This table comes from immunoSEQ multiplex PCR, and its TCRdb copy is limited to in-frame clones, with some not included. The table lists 70,000 to 90,000 clones, around nine tenths of them singletons. Sequences were derived from CD4+ or CD8+ T cells sorted from blood, sampled in a trial of the OX40 agonist ivuxolimab. The receptors derive from an adult with an advanced solid tumor such as melanoma, head and neck, liver or kidney cancer.

The rearrangement links TRBV4-3 to TRBJ2-5; weak D call: TRBD1 (6 bases). Trimming removed 0 bases at V and 9 bases at J, with 14 bases between. Germline lookup yields CDR1 LGHNA and CDR2 YSLEER. The CDR3 sequence is 14 residues long. The CDR3 sequence: CASSQEQGQVAQYF. DNA for the CDR3: TGCGCCAGCAGCCAAGAGCAGGGACAAGTGGCCCAGTACTTC.

The chain is built from TRBV7-8 and TRBJ2-1; D call uncertain. The CDR3 loop spans 11 amino acids. The germline gives CDR1 SGHVS, CDR2 FQNEAQ. Trimming removed 7 bases at V and 9 bases at J, with 10 bases between. The CDR3 DNA reads as TGTGCCAGCATCCCCCCAGGTGAGCAGTTCTTC. It is translated as CASIPPGEQFF.

A remark on this clone: One end of the junction varies from germline; a read error may be responsible. This chain uses TRBV7-2 with TRBJ2-1, with 7 bases lining up with TRBD1. Germline CDR1 is SGHTA and CDR2 is FQGNSA. The CDR3 contains 15 residues. Written as DNA, the CDR3 is TGTGCCAGCAGTCAGGACAGGCCAAGCTACCATGAGCAGTTCTTC. It yields the protein CASSQDRPSYHEQFF.

V and J are TRBV6-5 and TRBJ2-7; the D gene is possibly TRBD2 (6 bases). Germline-derived CDR1 and CDR2 are MNHEY and SVGAGI. Trimming took off 4 bases at V and 6 bases at J, with 13 bases between the two ends. The CDR3 has 13 residues. The CDR3 is CASSSPASAEQYF. The CDR3 DNA reads TGTGCCAGCAGTTCCCCCGCTAGCGCCGAGCAGTACTTC.

This chain links TRBV4-1 with TRBJ2-3; 8 bases match TRBD2. The CDR3 runs 18 residues. Trimming cost V 0 bases and J 0 bases; bases outside gene matches: 8. The germline gives CDR1 MGHRA, CDR2 YSYEKL. In DNA form, the CDR3 reads TGCGCCAGCAGCCAAGAAGGAAGCGGGGGCGGGAGCACAGATACGCAGTATTTT. Its protein product is CASSQEGSGGGSTDTQYF.

The chain couples TRBV7-9 to TRBJ1-3; D is unclear. The CDR3 contains 11 residues. V was shortened by 4 bases and J by 4 bases, with 2 bases between the two germline ends. Germline V gene data show CDR1 as SEHNR and CDR2 as FQNEAQ (reference sequence). CDR3 in amino acids: CASSWGNTIYF. The DNA for the CDR3 is TGTGCCAGCAGCTGGGGAAACACCATATATTTT.

V is TRBV5-1 and J is TRBJ2-2; 10 bases map to TRBD2. The CDR3 runs to 15 residues. Germline lookup yields CDR1 SGHRS and CDR2 YFSETQ. J gave up 6 bases and V 1 base, and 3 bases lay outside the gene matches. The CDR3 region has the DNA TGCGCCAGCAGCTTGCTAGCGGGAGACGCCGGGGAGCTGTTTTTT. It translates to CASSLLAGDAGELFF.

This rearrangement joins TRBV5-4 to TRBJ1-2; D unclear. The germline gives CDR1 SGHNT, CDR2 YYREEE (reference sequence). This CDR3 region has 13 residues. The V and J ends lost 0 bases and 5 bases respectively, with 8 bases between them. The CDR3 reads CASSLGRNYGYTF. CDR3 nucleotide sequence: TGTGCCAGCAGCTTGGGACGGAATTATGGCTACACCTTC.

The chain couples TRBV28 to TRBJ1-2, with D perhaps TRBD1 (5 bases). Germline V lookup: CDR1 MDHEN, CDR2 SYDVKM. V was pared by 2 bases and J by 7 bases, with 11 bases between. This CDR3 region has 13 residues. CDR3 DNA: TGTGCCAGCAGTTTAGCAGGGAGGAGTGGCTACACCTTC. It codes for CASSLAGRSGYTF.

This chain joins TRBV18 and TRBJ2-1; 10 bases fit TRBD2. Looked up from germline, CDR1 is KGHSH and CDR2 is LQKENI. V dropped 0 bases and J dropped 9; count of bases not matched to a gene: 8. This CDR3 region has 16 residues. DNA of the CDR3: TGTGCCAGCTCACCACCGGTAGGTAGCGGGAGGAGTGAGCAGTTCTTC. Its translation is CASSPPVGSGRSEQFF.

The V gene is TRBV9, the J gene TRBJ2-1; 7 positions agree with TRBD2. The CDR3 has 14 amino acids. CDR1 and CDR2 from the germline V gene are SGDLS and YYNGEE. The V gene end was trimmed by 0 bases and the J gene end by 3 bases; junction bases not matched to a gene: 0. CDR3 DNA: TGTGCCAGCAGCGTAGGCGGGGGCTACAATGAGCAGTTCTTC. It is translated as CASSVGGGYNEQFF.

This chain uses TRBV7-6 with TRBJ2-7, with TRBD1 identical over 8 bases. Germline trimming cut 5 bases from V and 7 bases from J; bases unmatched to any gene: 7. The CDR3 is 13 amino acids. CDR1 is SGHVS, CDR2 FNYEAQ, per germline. In DNA form, the CDR3 reads TGTGCCAGCAGCCCGACAGGGGCGAGTGAGCAGTACTTC. Translation gives CASSPTGASEQYF.

The CDR3 here is CASSHGQGYGYTF. In DNA, the CDR3 is TGTGCCAGCAGCCACGGACAGGGGTATGGCTACACCTTC. The chain has TRBV16 and TRBJ1-2; 9 bases agree with TRBD1. The V and J ends lost 3 bases and 5 bases, in that order; junction bases with no gene match: 1. The CDR3 spans 13 residues. Looked up from germline, CDR1 is KGHSY and CDR2 is FQNENV.

This clone was picked up a small number of times. The chain joins TRBV28 to TRBJ1-4; 9 nucleotides match TRBD1. Germline V gene sequence: CDR1 MDHEN, CDR2 SYDVKM. The V segment lost 6 bases and the J segment 8 bases; nucleotides outside the gene matches: 10. The CDR3 has 15 residues. CDR3 bases: TGTGCCAGCAGGCGCACAGGGGGCGAGCGGGAAAAACTGTTTTTT. Its protein is CASRRTGGEREKLFF.

The gene calls are TRBV4-3 and TRBJ2-7, with D unresolved. Trimming took off 7 bases at V and 1 base at J, with 14 bases between the two ends. This CDR3 is built from 14 residues. Germline loops: CDR1 LGHNA, CDR2 YSLEER. The CDR3 DNA sequence: TGCGCCAGCAACAATGGTCTGGGATCCTACGAGCAGTACTTC. This gives the protein CASNNGLGSYEQYF.

The V call is TRBV27, the J call TRBJ1-2; D gene uncertain. The CDR3 sequence is 16 residues long. The V end was cut by 2 bases, the J end by 0 bases, with 13 bases between. CDR1 MNHEY and CDR2 SMNVEV come from the germline V gene (reference sequence). CDR3 amino acids: CASSLLGQSSNYGYTF. The DNA for the CDR3 is TGTGCCAGCAGTTTACTAGGGCAGAGCTCTAACTATGGCTACACCTTC.

The CDR3: CASSQYRDPRGTEAFF. CDR3 DNA sequence: TGTGCCAGCAGTCAATACCGGGACCCCCGAGGCACTGAAGCTTTCTTT. The rearrangement links TRBV28 to TRBJ1-1; D perhaps matches TRBD1 (5 bases). In germline, CDR1 is MDHEN, CDR2 SYDVKM. This CDR3 has 16 amino acids. V shed 5 bases and J shed 4 bases, with 20 bases lying between them.

This sequence joins TRBV28 and TRBJ2-3, with 14 bases fitting TRBD2. This CDR3 comprises 17 residues. Germline V lookup: CDR1 MDHEN, CDR2 SYDVKM. The J segment lost 6 bases and the V segment lost 2 bases, leaving 7 bases of the junction unmatched. DNA of the CDR3: TGTGCCAGCAGTTTAGGCAGACTAGCGGGAGGGTCCGATACGCAGTATTTT. Translating gives CASSLGRLAGGSDTQYF.

The chain employs TRBV27 and TRBJ1-1, with 7 bases that match TRBD1. The CDR3 runs 13 residues. V dropped 10 bases and J dropped 0; count of bases not matched to a gene: 5. Germline values: CDR1 MNHEY, CDR2 SMNVEV (reference sequence). The chain's CDR3 is CATWDSLNTEAFF. In nucleotides, the CDR3 is TGTGCCACCTGGGACAGCCTGAACACTGAAGCTTTCTTT.

The J gene is TRBJ2-2, the V gene TRBV5-4; D is uncertain. Trimming left V 4 bases short and J 4 bases short, with 11 bases between. The germline gives CDR1 SGHNT, CDR2 YYREEE (reference sequence). The CDR3 length is 14 residues. In nucleotides, the CDR3 is TGTGCCAGCAGCAGACCGACGAGCACCGGGGAGCTGTTTTTT. This codes for CASSRPTSTGELFF.

The rearrangement links TRBV14 to TRBJ2-3, with D perhaps TRBD1 or TRBD2 (5 bases each). Trimming removed 2 bases at V and 5 bases at J, with 11 bases between. Germline V gene lookup returns CDR1 SGHDN and CDR2 FVKESK. This CDR3 is 14 amino acids long. The CDR3 DNA is TGTGCCAGCAGCCAATTGGGGGTTCGAGATACGCAGTATTTT. This encodes CASSQLGVRDTQYF.

This chain uses TRBV5-1 with TRBJ2-3; possible D gene TRBD2, 6 bases. The V end was cut by 3 bases, the J end by 5 bases, with 28 bases between. Germline loops: CDR1 SGHRS, CDR2 YFSETQ. This CDR3 has 19 amino acids. This CDR3 reads CASSWGGSGLGREEDTQYF. In DNA form, the CDR3 reads TGCGCCAGCAGCTGGGGCGGCTCGGGTTTAGGCAGGGAGGAAGATACGCAGTATTTT.

The chain links TRBV19 to TRBJ1-5, with D possibly matching TRBD1 (5 bases). The CDR3 is 15 amino acids. The V gene's germline CDR1 is LNHDA and CDR2 SQIVND (reference sequence). V lost 10 bases and J 3 bases, leaving 19 bases between the germline ends. The CDR3 loop reads CATSTAMKNNQPQHF. The CDR3 coding sequence is TGTGCCACCTCGACAGCCATGAAAAACAATCAGCCCCAGCATTTT.

This chain joins TRBV15 and TRBJ2-7, with 11 positions matching TRBD2. This CDR3 region has 17 residues. With 3 bases clipped from V and 2 bases from J, the junction kept 9 bases outside the gene matches. Germline V gene lookup returns CDR1 LNHNV and CDR2 YYDKDF (reference sequence). The CDR3 DNA sequence: TGTGCCACCAGCAGGGGAGCTAGCGGGGGGTCCACCTACGAGCAGTACTTC. Translating it yields CATSRGASGGSTYEQYF.

The genes are TRBV7-9 and TRBJ1-1; no clear D gene. The CDR3 spans 14 residues. Germline values: CDR1 SEHNR, CDR2 FQNEAQ (reference sequence). The germline V and J ends were trimmed by 1 base and 3 bases, with 9 bases remaining between them. In DNA, the CDR3 is TGTGCCAGCAGCTTAGGGGGTGGAGACACTGAAGCTTTCTTT. Amino acid sequence: CASSLGGGDTEAFF.

This clone was found a few times. The chain couples TRBV18 to TRBJ2-2, with D perhaps TRBD1 (5 bases). Germline-derived CDR1 and CDR2 are KGHSH and LQKENI. V lost 2 bases, J lost 3 bases, and 7 bases lay in between. CDR3 length: 14 residues. CDR3 nucleotides: TGTGCCAGCTCACCAGGGGCCTACACCGGGGAGCTGTTTTTT. Translating gives CASSPGAYTGELFF.

The V call is TRBV19, the J call TRBJ2-5; D tentatively fits TRBD1 or TRBD2 (5 bases each). Germline CDR1 reads LNHDA; CDR2 reads SQIVND (reference sequence). The CDR3 contains 15 residues. Trimming shortened V by 4 bases and J by 2 bases, and 14 bases separated the two germline ends. CDR3 region: CASSRGRPNQETQYF. CDR3 DNA sequence: TGTGCCAGTAGTAGGGGACGGCCGAATCAAGAGACCCAGTACTTC.

The chain uses TRBV6-5 and TRBJ1-1, with D maybe TRBD1 (5 bases). From germline, CDR1 is MNHEY and CDR2 SVGAGI. The V gene lost 2 bases and the J gene lost 7 bases, with 20 bases spanning the gap. The CDR3 has 16 amino acids. The CDR3, as DNA: TGTGCCAGCAGTTACCGCCCGGGGACCCCCGTTAATGAAGCTTTCTTT. Translation gives CASSYRPGTPVNEAFF.